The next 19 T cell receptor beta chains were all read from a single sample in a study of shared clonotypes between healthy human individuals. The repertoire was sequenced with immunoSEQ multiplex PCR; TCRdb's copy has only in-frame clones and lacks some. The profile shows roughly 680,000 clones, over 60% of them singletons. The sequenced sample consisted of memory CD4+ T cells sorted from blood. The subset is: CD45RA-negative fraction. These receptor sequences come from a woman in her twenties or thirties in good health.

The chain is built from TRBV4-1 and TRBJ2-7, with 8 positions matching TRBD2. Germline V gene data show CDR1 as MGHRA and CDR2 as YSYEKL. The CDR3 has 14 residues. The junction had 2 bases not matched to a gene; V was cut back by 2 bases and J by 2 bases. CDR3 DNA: TGCGCCAGCAGCCAAACTAGCGGCACCTACGAGCAGTACTTC. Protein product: CASSQTSGTYEQYF.

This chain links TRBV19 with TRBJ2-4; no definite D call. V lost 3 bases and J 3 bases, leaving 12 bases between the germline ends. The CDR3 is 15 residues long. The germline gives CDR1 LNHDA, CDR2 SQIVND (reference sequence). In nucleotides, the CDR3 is TGTGCCAGTAGTATTAGTAAGGGTGGCAAAAACATTCAGTACTTC. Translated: CASSISKGGKNIQYF.

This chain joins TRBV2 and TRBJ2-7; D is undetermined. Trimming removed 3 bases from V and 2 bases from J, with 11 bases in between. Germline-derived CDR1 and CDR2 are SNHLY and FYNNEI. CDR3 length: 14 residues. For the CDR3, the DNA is TGTGCCAGCAGTGATGGCAGAACCCCCTACGAGCAGTACTTC. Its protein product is CASSDGRTPYEQYF. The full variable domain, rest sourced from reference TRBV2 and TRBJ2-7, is EPEVTQTPSHQVTQMGQEVILRCVPISNHLYFYWYRQILGQKVEFLVSFYNNEISEKSEIFDDQFSVERPDGSNFTLKIRSTKLEDSAMYFCASSDGRTPYEQYFGPGTRLTVT.

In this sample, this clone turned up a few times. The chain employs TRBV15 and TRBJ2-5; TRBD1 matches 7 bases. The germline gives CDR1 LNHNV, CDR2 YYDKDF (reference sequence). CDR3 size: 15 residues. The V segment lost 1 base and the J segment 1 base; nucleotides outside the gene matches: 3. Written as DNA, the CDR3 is TGTGCCACCAGCAGAGCGGGACAGATCCAAGAGACCCAGTACTTC. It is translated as CATSRAGQIQETQYF.

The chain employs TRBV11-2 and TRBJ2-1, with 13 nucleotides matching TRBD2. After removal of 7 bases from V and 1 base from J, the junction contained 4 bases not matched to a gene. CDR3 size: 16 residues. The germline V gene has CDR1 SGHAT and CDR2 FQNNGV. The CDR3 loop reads CASTGTSGTSYNEQFF. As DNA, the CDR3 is TGTGCCAGCACCGGGACTAGCGGGACATCCTACAATGAGCAGTTCTTC. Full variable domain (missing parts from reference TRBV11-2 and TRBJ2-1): EAGVAQSPRYKIIEKRQSVAFWCNPISGHATLYWYQQILGQGPKLLIQFQNNGVVDDSQLPKDRFSAERLKGVDSTLKIQPAKLEDSAVYLCASTGTSGTSYNEQFFGPGTRLTVL.

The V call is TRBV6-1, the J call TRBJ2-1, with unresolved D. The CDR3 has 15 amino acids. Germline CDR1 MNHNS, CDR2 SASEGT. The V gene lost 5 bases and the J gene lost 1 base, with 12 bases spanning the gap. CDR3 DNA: TGTGCCAGCAGTCCCCCAATCCCATCCTACAATGAGCAGTTCTTC. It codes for CASSPPIPSYNEQFF.

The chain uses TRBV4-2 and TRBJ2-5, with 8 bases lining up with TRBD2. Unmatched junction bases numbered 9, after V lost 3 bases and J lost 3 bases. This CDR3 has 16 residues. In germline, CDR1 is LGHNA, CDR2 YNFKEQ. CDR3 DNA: TGTGCCAGCAGCCATGGAAGCGGGAGAGGTGAAGAGACCCAGTACTTC. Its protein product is CASSHGSGRGEETQYF.

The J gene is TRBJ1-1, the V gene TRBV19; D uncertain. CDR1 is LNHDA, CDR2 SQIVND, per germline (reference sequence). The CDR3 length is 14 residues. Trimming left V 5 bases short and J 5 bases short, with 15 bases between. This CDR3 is CASSLAVGDTEAFF. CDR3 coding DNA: TGTGCCAGTAGTTTAGCGGTCGGTGATACTGAAGCTTTCTTT.

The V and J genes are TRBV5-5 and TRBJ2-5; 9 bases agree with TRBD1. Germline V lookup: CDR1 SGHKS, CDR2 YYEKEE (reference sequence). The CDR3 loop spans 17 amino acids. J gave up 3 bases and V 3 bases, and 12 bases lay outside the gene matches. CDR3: CASSSPEVDRGEETQYF. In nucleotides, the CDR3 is TGTGCCAGCAGCTCACCGGAAGTGGACAGGGGCGAAGAGACCCAGTACTTC. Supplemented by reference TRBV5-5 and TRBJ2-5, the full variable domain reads DAGVTQSPTHLIKTRGQQVTLRCSPISGHKSVSWYQQVLGQGPQFIFQYYEKEERGRGNFPDRFSARQFPNYSSELNVNALLLGDSALYLCASSSPEVDRGEETQYFGPGTRLLVL.

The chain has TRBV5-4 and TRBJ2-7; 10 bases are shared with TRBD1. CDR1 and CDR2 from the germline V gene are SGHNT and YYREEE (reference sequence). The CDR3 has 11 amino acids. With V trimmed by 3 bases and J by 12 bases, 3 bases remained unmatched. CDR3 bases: TGTGCCAGCAGCTCGGGACAGGGGTGGTACTTC. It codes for CASSSGQGWYF.

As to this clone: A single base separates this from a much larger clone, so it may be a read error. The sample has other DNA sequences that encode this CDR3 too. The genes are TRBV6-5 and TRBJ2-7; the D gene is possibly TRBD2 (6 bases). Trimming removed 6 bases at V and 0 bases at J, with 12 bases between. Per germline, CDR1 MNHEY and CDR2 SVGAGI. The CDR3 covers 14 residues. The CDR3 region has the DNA TGTGCCAGCAGCCGGGACTTCAGCTCCTACGAGCAGTACTTC. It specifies CASSRDFSSYEQYF.

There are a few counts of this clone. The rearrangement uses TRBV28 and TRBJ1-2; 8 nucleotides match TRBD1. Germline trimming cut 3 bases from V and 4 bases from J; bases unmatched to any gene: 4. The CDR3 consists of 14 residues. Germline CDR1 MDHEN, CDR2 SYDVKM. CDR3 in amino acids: CASSFAGGIYGYTF. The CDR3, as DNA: TGTGCCAGCAGTTTCGCAGGGGGCATCTATGGCTACACCTTC.

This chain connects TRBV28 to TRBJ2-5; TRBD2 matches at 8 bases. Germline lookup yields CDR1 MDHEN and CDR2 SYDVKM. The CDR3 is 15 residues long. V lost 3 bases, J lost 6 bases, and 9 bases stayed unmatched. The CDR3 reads CASSFAGTRSQTQYF. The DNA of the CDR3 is TGTGCCAGCAGTTTTGCGGGGACTAGGTCCCAGACCCAGTACTTC.

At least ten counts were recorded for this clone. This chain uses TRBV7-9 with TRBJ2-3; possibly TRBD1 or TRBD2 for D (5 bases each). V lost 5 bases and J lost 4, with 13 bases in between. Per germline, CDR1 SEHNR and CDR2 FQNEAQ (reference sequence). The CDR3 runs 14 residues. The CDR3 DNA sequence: TGTGCCAGCAGCCTAGAGGGGATCGCAGATACGCAGTATTTT. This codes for CASSLEGIADTQYF.

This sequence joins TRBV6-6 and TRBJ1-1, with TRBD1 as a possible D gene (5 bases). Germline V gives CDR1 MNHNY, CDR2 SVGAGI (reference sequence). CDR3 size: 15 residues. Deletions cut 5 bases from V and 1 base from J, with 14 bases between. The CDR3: CASSAGTGKNTEAFF. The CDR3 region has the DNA TGTGCCAGCAGTGCCGGGACGGGGAAGAACACTGAAGCTTTCTTT.

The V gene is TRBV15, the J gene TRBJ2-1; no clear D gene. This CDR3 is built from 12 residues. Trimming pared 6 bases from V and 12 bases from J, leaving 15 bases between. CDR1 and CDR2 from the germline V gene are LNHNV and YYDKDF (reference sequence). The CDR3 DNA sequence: TGTGCCACCAGTGTCGGAGATGGGTCGCAGTTCTTC. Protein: CATSVGDGSQFF.

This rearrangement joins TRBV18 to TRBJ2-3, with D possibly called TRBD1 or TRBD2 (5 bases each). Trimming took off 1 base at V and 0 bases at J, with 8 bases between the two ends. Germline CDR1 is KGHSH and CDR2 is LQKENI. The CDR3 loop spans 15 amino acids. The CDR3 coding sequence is TGTGCCAGCTCACCACGTGGGGGAAGCACAGATACGCAGTATTTT. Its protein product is CASSPRGGSTDTQYF.

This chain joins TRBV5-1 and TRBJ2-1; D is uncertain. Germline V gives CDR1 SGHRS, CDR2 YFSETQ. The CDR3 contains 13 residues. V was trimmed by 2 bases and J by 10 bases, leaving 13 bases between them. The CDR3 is CASSLDPSIEQFF. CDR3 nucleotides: TGCGCCAGCAGCTTAGACCCTAGTATCGAGCAGTTCTTC. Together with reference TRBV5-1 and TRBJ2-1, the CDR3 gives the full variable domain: KAGVTQTPRYLIKTRGQQVTLSCSPISGHRSVSWYQQTPGQGLQFLFEYFSETQRNKGNFPGRFSGRQFSNSRSEMNVSTLELGDSALYLCASSLDPSIEQFFGPGTRLTVL.

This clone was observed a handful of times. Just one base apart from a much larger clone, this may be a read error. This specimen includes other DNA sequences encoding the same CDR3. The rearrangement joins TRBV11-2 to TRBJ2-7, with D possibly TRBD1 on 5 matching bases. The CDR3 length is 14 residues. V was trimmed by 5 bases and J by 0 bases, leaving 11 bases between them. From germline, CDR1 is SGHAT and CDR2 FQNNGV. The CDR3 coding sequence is TGTGCCAGCAGCCGACAGCGAGACTCCTACGAGCAGTACTTC. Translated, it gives CASSRQRDSYEQYF.